The sequence of this T cell receptor beta chain was determined in a study of T cell repertoires in cytomegalovirus infection. Study-level background: Used in the study were CMV epitopes, some recently identified and HLA-C-restricted, others well-studied and HLA-B-restricted. Public TCR beta signatures marked donors with CMV infection and the matching HLA. Overall study results and limits: Carriers of CMV and the relevant HLA type were discriminated by public TCR beta frequency. The ex vivo response was dominated by HLA-C-restricted CMV-specific TCR beta clonotypes.

Trimming took off 0 bases at V and 0 bases at J, with 10 bases between the two ends. Germline V gives CDR1 DFQATT, CDR2 SNEGSKA (reference sequence). This CDR3 contains 15 residues. About this clonotype: Its antigen is still unknown.

TCRdb called the reads again in MiXCR, with one record for every CDR3 protein. The repertoire holds about 130,000 distinct CDR3 sequences, over 30% seen once, with roughly half in the top ten. The sample here was CD8+ T cells from cultured PBMCs, taken from culture after CMV antigen stimulation. This receptor was identified in a human donor in good health (CMV status not recorded). Some clones in this sample may be carry-over from other donors' samples. This rearrangement joins TRBV20-1 to TRBJ2-3; no clear D. CDR3: CSARDGETSTDTQYF. DNA for the CDR3: TGCAGTGCTAGAGATGGAGAGACTAGCACAGATACGCAGTATTTT.